The clone carrying this T cell receptor (beta chain) has a handful of counts. Germline assignment: CDR1 MDHEN and CDR2 SYDVKM. The CDR3 sequence is 13 residues long. Deletions cut 8 bases from V and 1 base from J, with 10 bases between. MiXCR, run by TCRdb on the multiplex PCR reads, gives a single entry per CDR3 protein. The sample shows some 120,000 distinct CDR3 sequences, roughly 20% of them seen only once. Samples came from axillary lymph nodes draining the breast cancer. The data are from a study of breast tumors, draining lymph nodes, adjacent tissues. The sequenced material came from axillary lymph node tissue. The receptor's source is a female donor with breast cancer. Some clones in this sample may be carry-over from other donors' samples. This chain connects TRBV28 to TRBJ2-3; weak D call: TRBD1 (5 bases). CDR3 DNA: TGTGCCAGCGCTGCGACAGGCACAGATACGCAGTATTTT. It translates to CASAATGTDTQYF. Full variable domain (outside the CDR3, taken from reference TRBV28 and TRBJ2-3): DVKVTQSSRYLVKRTGEKVFLECVQDMDHENMFWYRQDPGLGLRLIYFSYDVKMKEKGDIPEGYSVSREKKERFSLILESASTNQTSMYLCASAATGTDTQYFGPGTRLTVL.